The clone carrying this T cell receptor (beta chain) was recorded many times. Germline V gene data show CDR1 as MDHEN and CDR2 as SYDVKM. The CDR3 spans 12 residues. Trimming stripped 4 bases from V and 5 bases from J, with 8 bases between. The data are from a study of blood T cells in healthy people across ages. The use of a sample-barcoded 5' primer and a J-beta primer mix characterized a second PCR of roughly 6 to 11 cycles. MiXCR, applied by TCRdb to the 5' RACE reads, yields one record per CDR3 protein. This repertoire shows about 720,000 distinct CDR3 sequences, 20% to 25% found once; its top ten account for approximately 4%. Separately, the same data were catalogued under a study of T cells of mothers and their children.

The TCR originated in a boy aged 5-17 years in good health. Sequencing was carried out using blood. The chain is built from TRBV28 and TRBJ2-5, with D hard to call. CDR3 residues: CASSSPLETQYF. CDR3 nucleotide sequence: TGTGCCAGCAGTTCCCCCTTGGAGACCCAGTACTTC.